The present entry profiles one TCR beta chain with its context. This entry comes from a study of T cell changes during pregnancy in multiple sclerosis. The method was immunoSEQ multiplex PCR; TCRdb's version includes in-frame clones alone and lacks a portion of them. The sample holds 100,000 or so clones, 94% seen once. The V gene's germline CDR1 is MNHEY and CDR2 SMNVEV (reference sequence). V dropped 5 bases and J dropped 1; count of bases not matched to a gene: 5. CDR3 length: 14 amino acids. This receptor was obtained from a female donor with multiple sclerosis, enrolled in a pregnancy study. The gene calls are TRBV27 and TRBJ2-7, with 7 bases lining up with TRBD2. Sequenced here: peripheral blood, sampled in the third trimester of pregnancy. The CDR3 nucleotides are TGTGCCAGCAGTAATAGCGGGCCGTCCTACGAGCAGTACTTC. It yields the protein CASSNSGPSYEQYF.